The 30 T cell receptor beta chains listed next were all sequenced from one sample in a study of cytomegalovirus exposure and HLA in healthy donors. Both 60 Vbeta primers and 13 Jbeta primers went into the PCR. Repertoires were generated with immunoSEQ multiplex PCR, while TCRdb's copy carries only in-frame clones and drops some. Of 110,000 to 150,000 clones in the sample, approximately 71% are singletons; the top ten hold 3.3%. The sample taken for sequencing was PBMCs. All receptors derive from a man in his forties in good health and CMV-seronegative.

The chain couples TRBV7-8 to TRBJ1-1, with TRBD1 matching over 10 bases. Germline CDR1 reads SGHVS; CDR2 reads FQNEAQ. V dropped 5 bases and J dropped 11; count of bases not matched to a gene: 8. This CDR3 is 13 amino acids long. CDR3 DNA: TGTGCCAGCAGCGTGACAGGGGGCGCTGGGGCTTTCTTT. Translation: CASSVTGGAGAFF.

The rearrangement links TRBV4-2 to TRBJ1-2, with a weak D call TRBD1 (6 bases). CDR1 is LGHNA and CDR2 is YNFKEQ in the germline V gene. Trimming took 3 bases from V and 4 from J, leaving 12 bases between them. This CDR3 has 14 amino acids. This chain's CDR3 is CASSHQQGTYGYTF. The CDR3, as DNA: TGTGCCAGCAGCCACCAACAGGGCACCTATGGCTACACCTTC.

CDR3 nucleotide sequence: TGTGCCAGCAGTGAGCCTGGGAGGACTGAAGCTTTCTTT. Protein: CASSEPGRTEAFF. This sequence joins TRBV25-1 and TRBJ1-1; D gene ambiguous. Trimming removed 3 bases at V and 5 bases at J, with 10 bases between. The germline CDR1 and CDR2 sequences are MGHDK and SYGVNS. The CDR3 loop spans 13 amino acids.

The genes are TRBV27 and TRBJ1-5, with 8 bases lining up with TRBD1. Germline trimming cut 3 bases from V and 2 bases from J; bases unmatched to any gene: 15. Germline V gene sequence: CDR1 MNHEY, CDR2 SMNVEV (reference sequence). The CDR3 extends over 19 amino acids. The CDR3, as DNA: TGTGCCAGCAGTTTGCGGGCAGGGGGCGTCACCAGTGGCAATCAGCCCCAGCATTTT. This encodes CASSLRAGGVTSGNQPQHF.

The rearrangement links TRBV7-9 to TRBJ2-3; 8 nucleotides align to TRBD2. After removal of 1 base from V and 3 bases from J, the junction contained 9 bases not matched to a gene. The length of the CDR3 is 17 residues. CDR1 is SEHNR and CDR2 is FQNEAQ in the germline V gene (reference sequence). As DNA, the CDR3 is TGTGCCAGCAGCTTAGGGGGAAGCGGGGGTGTAACAGATACGCAGTATTTT. Translating gives CASSLGGSGGVTDTQYF. The whole variable domain, filled in from reference TRBV7-9 and TRBJ2-3, reads DTGVSQNPRHKITKRGQNVTFRCDPISEHNRLYWYRQTLGQGPEFLTYFQNEAQLEKSRLLSDRFSAERPKGSFSTLEIQRTEQGDSAMYLCASSLGGSGGVTDTQYFGPGTRLTVL.

This clone was counted between two and nine times. The gene calls are TRBV7-3 and TRBJ2-1; D remains unclear. Per the germline V gene, CDR1 is SGHTA and CDR2 is FQGTGA. This CDR3 has 14 residues. Trimming took off 5 bases at V and 9 bases at J, with 17 bases between the two ends. CDR3 bases: TGTGCCAGCAGCCCCTCCTCAGCGATCGGTGAGCAGTTCTTC. Translation gives CASSPSSAIGEQFF. Complete variable domain (other parts from reference TRBV7-3 and TRBJ2-1): GAGVSQTPSNKVTEKGKYVELRCDPISGHTALYWYRQSLGQGPEFLIYFQGTGAADDSGLPNDRFFAVRPEGSVSTLKIQRTERGDSAVYLCASSPSSAIGEQFFGPGTRLTVL.

This sequence joins TRBV28 and TRBJ2-7, with D possibly being TRBD1 (6 bases). This CDR3 comprises 15 residues. V gave up 5 bases and J gave up 1 base, with 15 bases separating them. Germline V lookup: CDR1 MDHEN, CDR2 SYDVKM. In DNA form, the CDR3 reads TGTGCCAGCAGTCCCCAGGGGTCCGCTTCCTACGAGCAGTACTTC. Encoded protein: CASSPQGSASYEQYF.

The gene calls are TRBV2 and TRBJ2-3; D unresolved. The germline gives CDR1 SNHLY, CDR2 FYNNEI. V lost 0 bases, J lost 14 bases, and 12 bases lay in between. This CDR3 has 12 amino acids. DNA for the CDR3: TGTGCCAGCAGTGAAGCTCTAGAGTCAACGTATTTT. It translates to CASSEALESTYF.

A few counts support this clone. CDR3 nucleotides: TGTGCCAGCAGTTCGACTAGCCCGCGATACGAGCAGTACTTC. Residues: CASSSTSPRYEQYF. The chain is built from TRBV6-5 and TRBJ2-7, with 7 bases fitting TRBD2. Germline V gene sequence: CDR1 MNHEY, CDR2 SVGAGI. The CDR3 runs to 14 residues. The trim removed 4 bases at V and 4 bases at J, leaving 7 bases unmatched.

This clone was observed a few times. V gene TRBV7-2 combines with J gene TRBJ2-5, with 11 bases lining up with TRBD1. The end of the DNA fits TRBJ2-7 better, so the J call may be wrong. This CDR3 is 16 amino acids long. CDR1 is SGHTA, CDR2 FQGNSA, per germline. The CDR3, as DNA: TGTGCCAGCACCAAACGACAGGGACAGGGGGCCTACGAGCAGTACTTC. Translated, it gives CASTKRQGQGAYEQYF.

The V and J genes are TRBV9 and TRBJ2-5; 10 positions agree with TRBD1. In germline, CDR1 is SGDLS, CDR2 YYNGEE. The CDR3 contains 14 residues. V lost 4 bases to trimming and J lost 1 base; unmatched junction nucleotides: 1. The DNA of the CDR3 is TGTGCCAGCAGCAGACAGGGGGCCCAAGAGACCCAGTACTTC. The encoded protein is CASSRQGAQETQYF.

The chain uses TRBV18 and TRBJ2-3, with D possibly matching TRBD2 (5 bases). Trimming stripped 5 bases from V and 1 base from J, with 13 bases between. The germline CDR1 and CDR2 sequences are KGHSH and LQKENI. The CDR3 runs 15 residues. CDR3 region: CASSSDSVGTDTQYF. Written as DNA, the CDR3 is TGTGCCAGCTCATCGGACTCAGTGGGCACAGATACGCAGTATTTT.

The CDR3 DNA follows: TGTGCCAGCATCAGACAGGGGATGGACTATGGCTACACCTTC. Translation: CASIRQGMDYGYTF. The chain joins TRBV7-9 to TRBJ1-2; TRBD1 agrees at 8 bases. The CDR3 is 14 residues long. Germline values: CDR1 SEHNR, CDR2 FQNEAQ (reference sequence). With 7 bases clipped from V and 3 bases from J, the junction kept 7 bases outside the gene matches.

The chain is built from TRBV6-1 and TRBJ2-5, with 7 bases aligning to TRBD1. The end of the DNA is better explained by TRBJ2-7, so the J call may be wrong. The CDR3 sequence is 13 residues long. CDR1 is MNHNS and CDR2 is SASEGT in the germline V gene. CDR3 sequence (DNA): TGTGCCAGCAGTGAAGTGGACAGGTACGAGCAGTACTTC. Protein product: CASSEVDRYEQYF.

The V gene is TRBV6-5, the J gene TRBJ1-1; 7 nucleotides agree with TRBD1. Germline CDR1 and CDR2: MNHEY and SVGAGI. Losses at the gene ends were 6 bases for V and 3 bases for J; bases not matched to a gene: 10. CDR3 length: 15 amino acids. Written as DNA, the CDR3 is TGTGCCAGCAGACGCCGACAGGGCCTTTACACTGAAGCTTTCTTT. Amino acid sequence: CASRRRQGLYTEAFF.

This clone showed up just a few times. The J gene is TRBJ2-3, the V gene TRBV18; a weak D match, TRBD2 (5 bases). The CDR3 covers 19 residues. V lost 3 bases and J 2 bases, leaving 24 bases between the germline ends. CDR1 is KGHSH and CDR2 is LQKENI in the germline V gene. The CDR3 nucleotides are TGTGCCAGCTCACCCCCGGGAATGCCGACGAGAACCCTCACAGATACGCAGTATTTT. Amino acid sequence: CASSPPGMPTRTLTDTQYF.

This chain uses TRBV4-1 with TRBJ2-7; D is undetermined. Trimming stripped 0 bases from V and 3 bases from J, with 15 bases between. CDR1 MGHRA and CDR2 YSYEKL come from the germline V gene. This CDR3 comprises 16 residues. CDR3 sequence: CASSQDGRHNLYEQYF. Here the CDR3 DNA reads TGCGCCAGCAGCCAAGATGGTCGACATAATCTCTACGAGCAGTACTTC.

This clone was recorded a few times. J is TRBJ1-4 and V is TRBV6-6, with D maybe TRBD1 (5 bases). Germline assignment: CDR1 MNHNY and CDR2 SVGAGI (reference sequence). The CDR3 totals 16 residues. V was cut by 8 bases and J by 6 bases, with 22 bases left in between. The CDR3 DNA sequence: TGTGCCAGCGGTAGGGGAAGGGGCGGGGGAGATGAAAAACTGTTTTTT. Encoded protein: CASGRGRGGGDEKLFF.

The V gene is TRBV4-3, the J gene TRBJ2-7, with TRBD1 as a possible D gene (6 bases). Germline V CDR1 and CDR2: LGHNA, YSLEER. V lost 4 bases and J lost 6, with 16 bases in between. The CDR3 is 14 amino acids. In nucleotides, the CDR3 is TGCGCCAGCAGCCCGTCACAGGGAAGAGGCGAGCAGTACTTC. This encodes CASSPSQGRGEQYF.

This chain uses TRBV5-6 with TRBJ2-7; D possibly corresponds to TRBD1 (5 bases). The CDR3 loop spans 13 amino acids. Germline V gives CDR1 SGHDT, CDR2 YYEEEE. The germline V and J ends were trimmed by 4 bases and 4 bases, with 12 bases remaining between them. CDR3 DNA: TGTGCCAGCAGCCCCCCAGGGTTTTACGAGCAGTACTTC. The encoded protein is CASSPPGFYEQYF.

V gene TRBV28 combines with J gene TRBJ1-1; 11 positions agree with TRBD1. The CDR3 totals 15 residues. J lost 10 bases, V lost 5 bases, and 12 bases had no gene match. Germline lookup yields CDR1 MDHEN and CDR2 SYDVKM. CDR3 region: CASSITGQGASVAFF. The CDR3 DNA follows: TGTGCCAGCAGTATCACAGGACAGGGGGCGAGTGTAGCTTTCTTT. Complete variable domain (other parts from reference TRBV28 and TRBJ1-1): DVKVTQSSRYLVKRTGEKVFLECVQDMDHENMFWYRQDPGLGLRLIYFSYDVKMKEKGDIPEGYSVSREKKERFSLILESASTNQTSMYLCASSITGQGASVAFFGQGTRLTVV.

The chain couples TRBV7-9 to TRBJ1-5; 7 bases match TRBD1. There are 15 residues in the CDR3. The junction had 5 bases not matched to a gene; V was cut back by 6 bases and J by 0 bases. Germline V CDR1 and CDR2: SEHNR, FQNEAQ (reference sequence). The CDR3 DNA is TGTGCCAGCAGTCGAGGGACAGATAGCAATCAGCCCCAGCATTTT. Translated, it gives CASSRGTDSNQPQHF.

The CDR3 spells CASSLAPLAGALYEQYF. Here the CDR3 DNA reads TGTGCCAGCAGCTTAGCCCCCCTAGCGGGGGCACTCTACGAGCAGTACTTC. J is TRBJ2-7 and V is TRBV11-2; 10 bases are a match to TRBD2. Germline trimming cut 1 base from V and 3 bases from J; bases unmatched to any gene: 9. The CDR3 is made up of 17 amino acids. The germline V gene has CDR1 SGHAT and CDR2 FQNNGV.

This clone was counted only a few times. This chain joins TRBV4-1 and TRBJ1-2, with D perhaps matching TRBD1 (5 bases). The CDR3 consists of 15 residues. Per the germline V gene, CDR1 is MGHRA and CDR2 is YSYEKL. Trimming shortened V by 5 bases and J by 8 bases, and 21 bases separated the two germline ends. This CDR3 reads CASSSPRAQRGGYTF. CDR3 nucleotide sequence: TGCGCCAGCAGCTCCCCGAGGGCCCAACGGGGGGGCTACACCTTC.

V usage is TRBV6-5 and J usage is TRBJ1-4; D gene ambiguous. CDR3 size: 13 residues. Germline V gene lookup returns CDR1 MNHEY and CDR2 SVGAGI. The V gene lost 6 bases and the J gene lost 8 bases, with 13 bases spanning the gap. This CDR3 is CASSFDGKEKLFF. The CDR3, as DNA: TGTGCCAGCAGCTTCGACGGGAAAGAAAAACTGTTTTTT.

This clone has a handful of counts. J is TRBJ1-4 and V is TRBV9; tentatively, D is TRBD1 (5 bases). The CDR3 runs 15 residues. Germline values: CDR1 SGDLS, CDR2 YYNGEE. V was pared by 2 bases and J by 7 bases, with 15 bases between. CDR3 DNA: TGTGCCAGCAGCGTGAACTGGGGGGGAGGTGAAAAACTGTTTTTT. Translating it yields CASSVNWGGGEKLFF.

This rearrangement joins TRBV5-6 to TRBJ2-1; the D gene is possibly TRBD2 (5 bases). The CDR3 loop spans 12 amino acids. Germline values: CDR1 SGHDT, CDR2 YYEEEE. Deletions cut 9 bases from V and 7 bases from J, with 14 bases between. The CDR3 spells CATNTRGNEQFF. DNA for the CDR3: TGTGCCACCAACACTCGGGGAAATGAGCAGTTCTTC.

The chain couples TRBV27 to TRBJ2-7; no clear D. The CDR3 extends over 15 amino acids. Germline V CDR1 and CDR2: MNHEY, SMNVEV (reference sequence). V was cut by 2 bases and J by 6 bases, with 17 bases left in between. CDR3 nucleotides: TGTGCCAGCAGTTTACATCGGCAGTCACCTAGCGAGCAGTACTTC. Translated: CASSLHRQSPSEQYF.

The chain combines TRBV5-8 with TRBJ2-7; D uncertain. This CDR3 is built from 12 residues. Germline V gene data show CDR1 as SGHTS and CDR2 as YDEGEE. The ends were cut back, 3 bases at V and 6 bases at J, with 10 bases in the middle. For the CDR3, the DNA is TGTGCCAGCAGCTCGCAGTTTTCCGAGCAGTACTTC. Its translation is CASSSQFSEQYF. Full variable domain (rest looked up from reference TRBV5-8 and TRBJ2-7): EAGVTQSPTHLIKTRGQQATLRCSPISGHTSVYWYQQALGLGLQFLLWYDEGEERNRGNFPPRFSGRQFPNYSSELNVNALELEDSALYLCASSSQFSEQYFGPGTRLTVT.

The chain couples TRBV9 to TRBJ1-1; no clear D. CDR1 and CDR2 (germline): SGDLS, YYNGEE. The CDR3 is made up of 16 amino acids. The germline V and J ends were trimmed by 2 bases and 0 bases, with 14 bases remaining between them. CDR3 in amino acids: CASSVGGQNMNTEAFF. CDR3 DNA: TGTGCCAGCAGCGTGGGAGGGCAGAACATGAACACTGAAGCTTTCTTT.